This T cell receptor (beta chain) was identified during a study of blood T cell repertoires in COVID-19. Study-wide background: COVID-19 samples collected from the United States, Italy and Spain covered acute and convalescent phases. Nucleic acid was either cDNA or gDNA, and it came from T cells, B-cell-depleted T cells, or PBMCs.

Trimming took off 2 bases at V and 0 bases at J, with 8 bases between the two ends. The CDR3 has 14 residues. The germline CDR1 and CDR2 sequences are SGHTS and YDEGEE. Original processing methods: From reference gene primer amplification, estimates of nucleated cell counts were derived. The assay was immunoSEQ multiplex PCR, and TCRdb's table has in-frame clones only and misses some. The V and J calls and clone size were taken over from that table, and D and trimming were inferred from the DNA. The repertoire holds 25,000 to 35,000 clones, about nine tenths seen once, with about a tenth in the top ten.

This TCR derives from a human donor with active COVID-19. The donor label of this sample is uncertain. V gene TRBV5-8 combines with J gene TRBJ1-2, with D unresolved. What was sequenced was peripheral blood. CDR3 nucleotide sequence: TGTGCCAGCAGCTTAAGAGTAGCTAACTATGGCTACACCTTC. It is translated as CASSLRVANYGYTF. The full variable domain, completed using reference TRBV5-8 and TRBJ1-2, is EAGVTQSPTHLIKTRGQQATLRCSPISGHTSVYWYQQALGLGLQFLLWYDEGEERNRGNFPPRFSGRQFPNYSSELNVNALELEDSALYLCASSLRVANYGYTFGSGTRLTVV.